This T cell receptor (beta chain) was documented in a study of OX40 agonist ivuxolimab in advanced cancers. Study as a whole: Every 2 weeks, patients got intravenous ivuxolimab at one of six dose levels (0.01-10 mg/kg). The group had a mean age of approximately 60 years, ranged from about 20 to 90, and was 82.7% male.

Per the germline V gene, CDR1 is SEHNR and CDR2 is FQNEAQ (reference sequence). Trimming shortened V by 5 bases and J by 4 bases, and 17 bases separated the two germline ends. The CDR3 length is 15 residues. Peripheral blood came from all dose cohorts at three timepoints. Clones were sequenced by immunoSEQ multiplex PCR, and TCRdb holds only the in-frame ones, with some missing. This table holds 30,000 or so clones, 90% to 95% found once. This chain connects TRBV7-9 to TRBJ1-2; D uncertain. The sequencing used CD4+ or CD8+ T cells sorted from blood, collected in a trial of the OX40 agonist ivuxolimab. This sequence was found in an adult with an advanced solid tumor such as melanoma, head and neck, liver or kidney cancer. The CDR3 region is CASSPSPGPLYGYTF. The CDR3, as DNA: TGTGCCAGCAGCCCATCCCCCGGGCCACTCTATGGCTACACCTTC.